What follows are 15 T cell receptor beta chains derived from one specimen sequenced in a study of Graves' ophthalmopathy and Graves' hyperthyroidism. The authors amplified TCR beta CDR3 regions, and they did so from RNA transcripts for repertoire sequencing. The library came from an HTBI-primed first-round RT-PCR and a second-round multiplex PCR. MiXCR was run by TCRdb on the multiplex PCR reads, yielding one entry per CDR3 protein. The data show 450,000 to 600,000 distinct CDR3 sequences, about two fifths seen once. The material sequenced was peripheral blood or thyroid tissue (not recorded which). The receptors derive from an adult man with Graves' hyperthyroidism.

This clonotype showed up just a few times. The gene calls are TRBV7-9 and TRBJ1-4; perhaps TRBD1 as D (5 bases). Deletions cut 5 bases from V and 10 bases from J, with 20 bases between. The CDR3 is 15 residues long. CDR1 is SEHNR and CDR2 is FQNEAQ in the germline V gene (reference sequence). The CDR3 bases are TGTGCCAGCAGCCCCTTGGGGAGGGACGGTGGAAAACTGTTTTTT. Translating gives CASSPLGRDGGKLFF.

The CDR3 reads CASSQSLSTGNEKLFF. The DNA for the CDR3 is TGTGCCAGCAGTCAGTCTCTTTCCACAGGGAATGAAAAACTGTTTTTT. This chain connects TRBV25-1 to TRBJ1-4; the D gene is possibly TRBD1 (6 bases). Trimming removed 5 bases at V and 5 bases at J, with 18 bases between. Germline CDR1 MGHDK, CDR2 SYGVNS. The length of the CDR3 is 16 residues.

This clonotype was counted only a few times. The chain couples TRBV6-5 to TRBJ1-5, with D possibly being TRBD1 (5 bases). Per the germline V gene, CDR1 is MNHEY and CDR2 is SVGAGI. The CDR3 is 15 amino acids. The germline V and J ends were trimmed by 4 bases and 2 bases, with 12 bases remaining between them. In nucleotides, the CDR3 is TGTGCCAGCAGTTCAGGGCCGAGGGGCAATCAGCCCCAGCATTTT. Its protein is CASSSGPRGNQPQHF.

The rearrangement joins TRBV7-2 to TRBJ1-3; no reliable D call. Trimming stripped 5 bases from V and 3 bases from J, with 11 bases between. The length of the CDR3 is 14 residues. Germline V gives CDR1 SGHTA, CDR2 FQGNSA. CDR3 DNA sequence: TGTGCCAGCAGCCCGGAACTTGTTGGAAACACCATATATTTT. Residues: CASSPELVGNTIYF. The full variable domain, with the rest looked up from reference TRBV7-2 and TRBJ1-3, is GAGVSQSPSNKVTEKGKDVELRCDPISGHTALYWYRQSLGQGLEFLIYFQGNSAPDKSGLPSDRFSAERTGGSVSTLTIQRTQQEDSAVYLCASSPELVGNTIYFGEGSWLTVV.

This clonotype was observed a handful of times. The chain combines TRBV5-4 with TRBJ1-1; 8 bases line up with TRBD1. V gave up 2 bases and J gave up 7 bases; unmatched junction bases: 4. The CDR3 totals 13 residues. CDR1 and CDR2 (germline): SGHNT, YYREEE (reference sequence). The CDR3 loop reads CASSFRGRVEAFF. The CDR3 DNA sequence: TGTGCCAGCAGCTTCAGGGGGCGAGTTGAAGCTTTCTTT.

A remark on this clonotype: A clone one base away is much larger, so this may be a read error. This chain connects TRBV20-1 to TRBJ1-2; no reliable D call. Between the trimmed V and J ends, which lost 0 bases and 0 bases, there was a span of 11 bases. Germline V gene sequence: CDR1 DFQATT, CDR2 SNEGSKA (reference sequence). The CDR3 spans 15 residues. For the CDR3, the DNA is TGCAGTGCTAGAGAGGACGGACGAGCTAACTATGGCTACACCTTC. It yields the protein CSAREDGRANYGYTF.

This clonotype was observed many times. V gene TRBV29-1 combines with J gene TRBJ1-2; TRBD1 agrees at 7 bases. Germline CDR1 reads SQVTM; CDR2 reads ANQGSEA. The trim removed 5 bases at V and 2 bases at J, leaving 5 bases unmatched. This CDR3 comprises 13 residues. The CDR3 DNA reads as TGCAGCGTTTACCTGACAGGGAACTATGGCTACACCTTC. It encodes CSVYLTGNYGYTF.

The chain employs TRBV12-3 or TRBV12-4 and TRBJ1-2, with a weak D call TRBD1 (5 bases). The CDR3 has 13 amino acids. V lost 6 bases, J lost 6 bases, and 14 bases lay in between. The CDR3 DNA sequence: TGTGCCAGCAGCCCCGGGACGGCTAATGGCTACACCTTC. Its translation: CASSPGTANGYTF.

Only a few counts were recorded for this clonotype. V usage is TRBV6-5 and J usage is TRBJ2-5; tentatively, D is TRBD1 (6 bases). There are 17 residues in the CDR3. Looked up from germline, CDR1 is MNHEY and CDR2 is SVGAGI. The V gene lost 2 bases and the J gene lost 3 bases, with 19 bases spanning the gap. CDR3 DNA: TGTGCCAGCAGTTACGGGATCAACAGGGATCGGAAAGAGACCCAGTACTTC. Protein: CASSYGINRDRKETQYF.

The rearrangement uses TRBV2 and TRBJ2-3, with D unresolved. The CDR3 contains 15 residues. From germline, CDR1 is SNHLY and CDR2 FYNNEI. V lost 7 bases and J 0 bases, leaving 14 bases between the germline ends. CDR3 in DNA: TGTGCCAGCACCGAAGGGTCGGTGAGCACAGATACGCAGTATTTT. Its translation: CASTEGSVSTDTQYF.

On this clonotype itself: A read error is possible here, since a much larger clone lies one base away. The chain joins TRBV9 to TRBJ2-2; maybe TRBD2 (6 bases). The CDR3 has 16 amino acids. Germline lookup yields CDR1 SGDLS and CDR2 YYNGEE. For the CDR3, the DNA is TGTGCCAGCAGCGTCGGCCCACGAGCGGACACCGGGGGGCTGTTTTTT. Translating it yields CASSVGPRADTGGLFF.

This clonotype was counted only a few times. The chain has TRBV5-4 and TRBJ2-7; 9 nucleotides align to TRBD2. This CDR3 spans 15 amino acids. J lost 5 bases, V lost 3 bases, and 9 bases had no gene match. Germline V gene data show CDR1 as SGHNT and CDR2 as YYREEE (reference sequence). CDR3 nucleotides: TGTGCCAGCAGCTCAACACTAGCGGGTAGGAACGAGCAGTACTTC. Translated, it gives CASSSTLAGRNEQYF.

The rearrangement joins TRBV27 to TRBJ1-1; 9 bases are a match to TRBD1. In germline, CDR1 is MNHEY, CDR2 SMNVEV (reference sequence). J gave up 10 bases and V 5 bases, and 11 bases lay outside the gene matches. The CDR3 contains 14 residues. In DNA form, the CDR3 reads TGTGCCAGCAGTGCGGACAGGGGCCATCCGGGAGCTTTCTTT. Translated, it gives CASSADRGHPGAFF.

This clonotype was seen repeatedly, ten times or more. The J gene is TRBJ2-7, the V gene TRBV3-1; the D is unclear. Trimming removed 1 base at V and 3 bases at J, with 4 bases between. Germline loops: CDR1 LGHDT, CDR2 YNNKEL (reference sequence). This CDR3 region has 12 residues. This CDR3 reads CASSQADYEQYF. CDR3 bases: TGTGCCAGCAGCCAAGCCGACTACGAGCAGTACTTC.

The gene calls are TRBV25-1 and TRBJ1-3, with 9 bases that match TRBD1. The ends lost 5 bases at V and 10 bases at J; junction bases unmatched: 12. Germline V lookup: CDR1 MGHDK, CDR2 SYGVNS. The CDR3 covers 15 residues. The CDR3 protein is CASSSISGTGWTIYF. CDR3 nucleotides: TGTGCCAGCAGTTCGATATCCGGGACAGGGTGGACCATATATTTT.